The T cell receptor (beta chain) described here comes from a study of regulatory T cells in long-lasting Graves disease. Study-wide points: Persistent disease exhibited a predilection for TRBV28, TRBJ1-2 and TRBJ2-5.

Building the TCR beta libraries relied on iRepertoire HTBI primers, and CDR3 regions underwent Arm-PCR. Original processing methods: Some 60 TRBV and approximately 13 TRBJ segments were identified across samples. TCRdb itself ran the multiplex PCR reads through MiXCR, one entry per CDR3 protein. The V and J calls here are based on TCRdb, not the publication. The profile shows roughly 380,000 distinct CDR3 sequences, roughly 15% of them singletons. This clonotype was seen ten or more times. Its target is not known. This sample's time point: newly diagnosed GD, antithyroid drugs for less than 3 months. From PBMCs, RNA was extracted and then used to make the TCR library. This CDR3 comprises 14 residues. Germline CDR1 reads MNHEY; CDR2 reads SMNVEV (reference sequence). The ends lost 6 bases at V and 4 bases at J; junction bases unmatched: 8.

The TCR comes from a female donor with Graves disease. Specimen: peripheral blood mononuclear cells (PBMCs), collected at new diagnosis, from a patient treated with antithyroid drugs. The chain joins TRBV27 to TRBJ1-2; 7 nucleotides line up with TRBD1. The CDR3 DNA is TGTGCCAGCAGGACCCCCGGGACAGCCTATGGCTACACCTTC. This sequence encodes CASRTPGTAYGYTF.